The rows below give T cell receptor beta chains drawn from one sample of a study of post-analysis software for immune sequencing data. TCRdb redid the calling of the PCR reads with MiXCR, one entry per CDR3 protein. The sample includes 500,000 to 600,000 distinct CDR3 sequences, roughly 45% of them seen just once. Sequenced input: blood. All receptors derive from a girl aged 5-17 years with multiple sclerosis. Both conserved end residues are part of each CDR3. The D gene is left open where the match is weak. Size is stated for part of the rows, as once, few or many counts, or as a class when the clone is expanded.

>TRBJ2-7|TRBD1|many|TRBV5-1
TGTGCCAGCAGCTTGACAGGGGGCAACGAGCAGTACTTC
CASSLTGGNEQYF
>TRBJ2-7|TRBD1|NA|TRBV6-5
TGTGCCAGCAGTTACCTTAACAGGGGTGGGTCCTACGAGCAGTACTTC
CASSYLNRGGSYEQYF
>TRBJ2-1|NA|NA|TRBV10-3
TGTGCCATCAGTGAGATCGAAAATGAGCAGTTCTTC
CAISEIENEQFF
>TRBJ1-2|TRBD1|few|TRBV20-1
TGCAGTGCCACTATACCCGGACAGGGCCGGGGCTACACCTTC
CSATIPGQGRGYTF
>TRBJ2-1|TRBD2|NA|TRBV2
TGTGCCAGCAGTGATCGGACTAGCGGGCCGTACAATGAGCAGTTCTTC
CASSDRTSGPYNEQFF
>TRBJ2-4|NA|NA|TRBV27
TGTGCCAGCAGGCAGTGGGGCCCGGGGGAAAACATTCAGTACTTC
CASRQWGPGENIQYF
>TRBJ2-7|TRBD1|NA|TRBV5-1
TGCGCCAGCAGCTGCGCCCCCGACAGGGTTATCTGCGAGCAGTACTTC
CASSCAPDRVICEQYF
>TRBJ1-1|NA|NA|TRBV12-3/TRBV12-4
TGTGCCAGCAGTTTGCTGGACAGCAACACTGAAGCTTTCTTT
CASSLLDSNTEAFF
>TRBJ1-2|NA|few|TRBV29-1
TGCAGCGTTGAGGGTCAGGTCTATGGCTACACCTTC
CSVEGQVYGYTF
>TRBJ2-7|NA|few|TRBV10-3
TGTGCCATCAGTGAGTCACCGGGACGAGGGGACCAGTACTTC
CAISESPGRGDQYF
>TRBJ1-2|TRBD1|NA|TRBV4-2
TGTGCCAGCAGCCAAGAACGACAGGGACACTATGGCTACACCTTC
CASSQERQGHYGYTF
>TRBJ2-7|TRBD1|NA|TRBV7-3
TGTGCCAGCAGCTTATACCCGGGACAGTCCTACGAGCAGTACTTC
CASSLYPGQSYEQYF
>TRBJ2-2|TRBD1|NA|TRBV12-3/TRBV12-4
TGTGCCAGCAGGTCAACCATTGGGGACAGGCTGTACACCGGGGAGCTGTTTTTT
CASRSTIGDRLYTGELFF
>TRBJ2-3|TRBD2|NA|TRBV24-1
TGTGCCACCAGTGATACCGGCGGGAGGGCGGTAGATACGCAGTATTTT
CATSDTGGRAVDTQYF